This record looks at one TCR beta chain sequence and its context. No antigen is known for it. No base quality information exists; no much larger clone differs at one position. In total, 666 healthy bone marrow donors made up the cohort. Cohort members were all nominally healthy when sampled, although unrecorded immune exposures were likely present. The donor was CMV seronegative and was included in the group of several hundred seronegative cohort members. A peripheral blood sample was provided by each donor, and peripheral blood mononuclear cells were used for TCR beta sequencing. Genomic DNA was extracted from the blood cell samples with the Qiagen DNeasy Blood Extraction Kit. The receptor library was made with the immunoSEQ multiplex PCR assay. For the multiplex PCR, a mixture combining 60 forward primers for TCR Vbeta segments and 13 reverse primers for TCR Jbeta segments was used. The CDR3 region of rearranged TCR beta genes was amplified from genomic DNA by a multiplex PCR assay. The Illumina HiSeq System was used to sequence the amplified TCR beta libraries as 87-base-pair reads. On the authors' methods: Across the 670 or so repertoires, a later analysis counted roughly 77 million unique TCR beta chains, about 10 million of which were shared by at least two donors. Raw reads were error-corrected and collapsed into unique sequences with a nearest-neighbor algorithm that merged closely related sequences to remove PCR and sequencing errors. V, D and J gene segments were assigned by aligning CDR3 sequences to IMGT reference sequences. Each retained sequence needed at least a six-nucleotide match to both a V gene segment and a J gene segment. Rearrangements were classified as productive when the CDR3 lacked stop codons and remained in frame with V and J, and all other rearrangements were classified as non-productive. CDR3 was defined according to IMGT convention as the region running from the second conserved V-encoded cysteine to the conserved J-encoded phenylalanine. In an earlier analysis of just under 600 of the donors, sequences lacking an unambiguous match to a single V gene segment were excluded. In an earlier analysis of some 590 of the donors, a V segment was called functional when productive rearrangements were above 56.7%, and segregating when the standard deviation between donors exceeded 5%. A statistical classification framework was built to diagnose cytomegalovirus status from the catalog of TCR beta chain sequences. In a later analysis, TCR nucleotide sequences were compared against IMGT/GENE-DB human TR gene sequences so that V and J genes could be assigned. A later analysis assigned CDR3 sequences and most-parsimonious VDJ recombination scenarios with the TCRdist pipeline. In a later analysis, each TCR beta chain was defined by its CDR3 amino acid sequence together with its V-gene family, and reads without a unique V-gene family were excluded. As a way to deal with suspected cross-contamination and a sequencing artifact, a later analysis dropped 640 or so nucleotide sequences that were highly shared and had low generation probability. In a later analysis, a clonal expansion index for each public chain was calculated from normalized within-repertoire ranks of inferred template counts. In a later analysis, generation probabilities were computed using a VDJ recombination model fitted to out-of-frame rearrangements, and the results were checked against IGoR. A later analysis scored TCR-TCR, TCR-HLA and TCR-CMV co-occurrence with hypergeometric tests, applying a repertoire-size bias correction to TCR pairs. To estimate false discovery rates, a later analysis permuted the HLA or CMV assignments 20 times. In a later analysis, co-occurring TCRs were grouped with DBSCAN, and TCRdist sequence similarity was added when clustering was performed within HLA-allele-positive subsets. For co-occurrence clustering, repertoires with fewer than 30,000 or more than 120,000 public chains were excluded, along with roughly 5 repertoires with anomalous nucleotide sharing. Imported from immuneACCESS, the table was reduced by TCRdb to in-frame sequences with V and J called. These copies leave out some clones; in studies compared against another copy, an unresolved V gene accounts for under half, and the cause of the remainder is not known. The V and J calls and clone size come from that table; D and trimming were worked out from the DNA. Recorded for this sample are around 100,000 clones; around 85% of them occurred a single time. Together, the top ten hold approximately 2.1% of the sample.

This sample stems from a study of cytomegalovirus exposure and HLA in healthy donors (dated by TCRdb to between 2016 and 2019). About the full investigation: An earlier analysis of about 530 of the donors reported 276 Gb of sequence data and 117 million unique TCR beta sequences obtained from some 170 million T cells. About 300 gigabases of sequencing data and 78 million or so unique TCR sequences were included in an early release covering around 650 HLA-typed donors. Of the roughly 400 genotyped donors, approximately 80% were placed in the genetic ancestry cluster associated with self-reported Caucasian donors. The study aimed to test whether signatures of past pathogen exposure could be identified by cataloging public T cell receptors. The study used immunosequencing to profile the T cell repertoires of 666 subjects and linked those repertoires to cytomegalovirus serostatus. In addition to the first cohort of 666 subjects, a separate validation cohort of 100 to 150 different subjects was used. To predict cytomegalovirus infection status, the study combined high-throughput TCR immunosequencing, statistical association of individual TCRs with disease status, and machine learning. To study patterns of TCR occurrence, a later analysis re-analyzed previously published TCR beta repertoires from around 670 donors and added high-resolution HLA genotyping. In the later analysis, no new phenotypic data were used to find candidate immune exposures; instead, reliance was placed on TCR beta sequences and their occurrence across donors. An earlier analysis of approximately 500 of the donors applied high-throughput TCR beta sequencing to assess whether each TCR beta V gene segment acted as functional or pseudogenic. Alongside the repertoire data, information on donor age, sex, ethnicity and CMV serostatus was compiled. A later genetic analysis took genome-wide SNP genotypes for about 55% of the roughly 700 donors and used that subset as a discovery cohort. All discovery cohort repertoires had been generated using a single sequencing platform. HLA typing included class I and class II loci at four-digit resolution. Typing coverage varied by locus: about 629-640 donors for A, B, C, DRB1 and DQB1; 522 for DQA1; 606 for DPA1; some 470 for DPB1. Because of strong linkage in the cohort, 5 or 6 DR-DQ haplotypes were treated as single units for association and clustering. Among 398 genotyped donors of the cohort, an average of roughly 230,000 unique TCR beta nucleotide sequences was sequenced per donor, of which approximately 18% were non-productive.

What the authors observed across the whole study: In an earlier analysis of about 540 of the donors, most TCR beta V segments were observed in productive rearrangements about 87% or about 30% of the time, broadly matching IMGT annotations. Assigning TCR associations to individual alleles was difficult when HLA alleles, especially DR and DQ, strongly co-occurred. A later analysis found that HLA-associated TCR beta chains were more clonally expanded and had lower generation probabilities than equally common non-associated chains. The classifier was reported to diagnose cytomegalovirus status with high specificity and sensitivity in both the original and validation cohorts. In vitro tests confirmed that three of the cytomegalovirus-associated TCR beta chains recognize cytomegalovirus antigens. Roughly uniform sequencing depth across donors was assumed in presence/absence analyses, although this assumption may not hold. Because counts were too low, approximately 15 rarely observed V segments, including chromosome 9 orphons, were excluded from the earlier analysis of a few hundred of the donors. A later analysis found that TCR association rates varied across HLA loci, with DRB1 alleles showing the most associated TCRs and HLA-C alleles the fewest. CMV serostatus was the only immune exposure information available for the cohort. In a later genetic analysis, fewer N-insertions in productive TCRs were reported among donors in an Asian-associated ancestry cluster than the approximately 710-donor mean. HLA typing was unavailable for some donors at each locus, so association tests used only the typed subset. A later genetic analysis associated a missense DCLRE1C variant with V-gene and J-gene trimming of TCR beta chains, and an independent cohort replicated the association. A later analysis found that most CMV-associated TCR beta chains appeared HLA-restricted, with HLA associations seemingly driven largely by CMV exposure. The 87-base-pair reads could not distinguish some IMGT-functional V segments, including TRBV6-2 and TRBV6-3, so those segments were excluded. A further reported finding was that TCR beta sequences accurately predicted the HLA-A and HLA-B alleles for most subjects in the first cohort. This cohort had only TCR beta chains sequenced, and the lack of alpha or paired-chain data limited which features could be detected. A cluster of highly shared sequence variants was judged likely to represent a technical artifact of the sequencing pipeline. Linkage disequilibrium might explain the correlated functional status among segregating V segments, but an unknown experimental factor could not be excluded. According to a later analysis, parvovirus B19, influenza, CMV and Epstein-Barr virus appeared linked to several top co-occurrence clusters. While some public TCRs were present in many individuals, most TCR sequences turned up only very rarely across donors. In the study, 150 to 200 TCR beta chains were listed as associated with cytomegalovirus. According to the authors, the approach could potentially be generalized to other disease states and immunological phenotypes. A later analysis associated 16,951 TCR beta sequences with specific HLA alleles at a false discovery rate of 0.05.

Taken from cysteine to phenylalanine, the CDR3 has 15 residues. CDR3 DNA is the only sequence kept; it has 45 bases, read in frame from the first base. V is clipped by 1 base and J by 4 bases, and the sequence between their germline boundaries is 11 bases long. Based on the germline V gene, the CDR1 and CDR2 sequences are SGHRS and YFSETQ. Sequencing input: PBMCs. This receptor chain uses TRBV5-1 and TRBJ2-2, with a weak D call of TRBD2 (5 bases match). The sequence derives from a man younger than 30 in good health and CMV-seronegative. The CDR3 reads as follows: CASSLMDSSTGELFF. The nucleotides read TGCGCCAGCAGCTTGATGGACTCCTCCACCGGGGAGCTGTTTTTT.